The present entry profiles one T cell receptor (beta chain) with its context. The antigen it binds to is not known. Base qualities are not recorded, but no much larger clone differs from it by a single base. This entry belongs to a study of shared clonotypes between healthy human individuals (dated by TCRdb to between 2020 and 2021). For context, the study as a whole: The cohort comprised two women and three men aged 18 to 49 years. For each donor, three plates each were used for CD4 naive and CD4 memory, two plates were used for CD8 naive, and one plate was used for CD8 memory. Blood TCR repertoires of about 5 healthy adults were deeply sequenced to estimate repertoire size and the extent of clonotype sharing between individuals. To increase sequencing depth and limit assay-specific biases, TCR repertoire library preparation and sequencing were carried out by different laboratories using diverse techniques. Per donor, leukapheresis produced somewhere between about 0.9 and 9 billion PBMCs. What the research found in general, with its limitations: Sharing across a few donors was observed for approximately 5% of naive CD4, 3% to 3.5% of naive CD8, around 2.5% of memory CD4, and 0.4% of memory CD8 clonotypes. Because the study included only a small number of donors, the genetic and exposure-history diversity represented was limited. Larger estimated clonotype richness was generally found for naive subsets than for memory subsets. Incomplete sequencing was indicated by rarefaction of sorted-subset datasets, despite the large sequencing depth. Clonotypes shared by all four sorted-subset donors showed higher generation probabilities than non-shared clonotypes. Pairwise subsampling led to the expectation that sequencing depth would affect the degree of clonotype sharing among donors. Sampling was restricted to blood, and TCR repertoires in tissues likely differ from the TCR repertoires found in blood.

Trimming takes 5 bases off V and 4 bases off J; junction bases not matched to a gene: 5. Sequences MGHRA (CDR1) and YSYEKL (CDR2) are obtained from the germline V gene. CDR3 length: 15 amino acids, cysteine to phenylalanine. The sequence is cut down to CDR3 DNA, 45 bases in frame from base 1. Using the deep immunoSEQ assay, TCR CDR3 regions were amplified from genomic DNA by multiplex PCR. For each cell subset, the extracted genomic DNA was distributed evenly across all wells of several immunoSEQ 96-well plates, and each plate served as one replicate. For sorted subsets, 200 to 250 ng genomic DNA, equal to some 30,000 T cell genomes, was loaded into each replicate PCR. Purified libraries were quantified with a Qubit 3.0 fluorometer, sized on a Bioanalyzer 2100, and re-quantified with the KAPA Library Quantification kit. Each immunoSEQ 96-well plate was sequenced on its own single-read 150-cycle Illumina NextSeq 550 flow cell. The authors' pipeline ran thus. The immunoSEQ output contained only junctional sequences without quality scores, so filtering could not match that applied to full-length reads. To assign V/J genes and CDR3, sequences were annotated using PyIR, a Python wrapper for IgBLAST v1.9, with IMGT germline references. Reads with weak V/J assignments (E-value above 1e-6), missing CDR3, stop codons, out-of-frame junctions, or ambiguous translated residues were removed. V3J clonotypes were defined by identical inferred V gene, J gene, and CDR3 amino acid sequence. The percentage overlap between two repertoires was calculated by dividing the number of shared unique clonotypes by the size of the smaller repertoire. Repertoire richness was assessed with RTK rarefaction, the Chao1 estimator, and Recon v2.1 estimates of unobserved clonotypes. For all TCRbeta clonotypes obtained by the gDNA method from a few donors, generation probabilities were computed with OLGA. TCRdb re-hosts the immuneACCESS table, in-frame sequences only. Its copies lack some clones; in the studies checked, an unresolved V gene accounts for under half of them, and the cause for the rest is not known. That table furnishes V, J and clone size, whereas the DNA furnished D and trimming. The sample includes about 2.3 million clones, with 85% to 95% observed a single time. The ten largest clonotypes hold under 0.45% of the sample.

The donors were healthy, HIV-negative adults with no recently reported acute infections or vaccinations. Only Caucasian adults living in Nashville, Tennessee, USA were represented among the donors. CD4+ T cells were enriched through magnetic negative selection, after which naive cells were positively selected on CD45RA and the remaining negative fraction served as the memory subset. Blood was obtained by leukapheresis, after which PBMCs were separated by Ficoll-Histopaque density gradient centrifugation and cryopreserved in liquid nitrogen vapor phase. Purity and quantity of every magnetically sorted T cell population were checked by analytical flow cytometry. Genomic DNA was isolated from each sorted fraction and quantified by UV absorbance on a Nanodrop 2000c.

The sample was naive CD4+ T cells from PBMCs. The cell subset or site label on this specimen signifies: CD45RA+ positively selected. This TCR was sampled from a man aged 18-30 years in good health. Some clones in this sample may be carry-over from other donors' samples. Recombination joined TRBV4-1 with TRBJ2-7, and 13 bases in between align with TRBD2. The CDR3 here reads CASSTRLAGGYEQYF. In nucleotides, the sequence is TGCGCCAGCAGCACACGACTAGCGGGGGGATACGAGCAGTACTTC.